This record concerns one T cell receptor (beta chain) sequence. The T cells that were sequenced for TCR beta were CD8+ and CD4+ cells from blood. The data derive from a study of CD8 T cells in Susac syndrome. The RNA, roughly 0.5 to 1 ug, was put through reverse transcription using random hexamers. One entry per CDR3 protein, called by TCRdb with MiXCR from the immunoSEQ multiplex PCR reads. The table records 200,000 to 250,000 distinct CDR3 sequences, 93% of them present only once. Trimming cost V 5 bases and J 10 bases, with 17 bases left between them. CDR1 and CDR2 (germline): MDHEN, SYDVKM. The CDR3 extends over 13 amino acids.

The sample taken for sequencing was CD4+ T cells from PBMCs. This chain connects TRBV28 to TRBJ1-1, with D possibly matching TRBD1 (5 bases). This TCR came from a human donor with multiple sclerosis. DNA for the CDR3: TGTGCCAGCAGTCCTTTGACAGCCCTTAGAGCTTTCTTT. Its protein is CASSPLTALRAFF.